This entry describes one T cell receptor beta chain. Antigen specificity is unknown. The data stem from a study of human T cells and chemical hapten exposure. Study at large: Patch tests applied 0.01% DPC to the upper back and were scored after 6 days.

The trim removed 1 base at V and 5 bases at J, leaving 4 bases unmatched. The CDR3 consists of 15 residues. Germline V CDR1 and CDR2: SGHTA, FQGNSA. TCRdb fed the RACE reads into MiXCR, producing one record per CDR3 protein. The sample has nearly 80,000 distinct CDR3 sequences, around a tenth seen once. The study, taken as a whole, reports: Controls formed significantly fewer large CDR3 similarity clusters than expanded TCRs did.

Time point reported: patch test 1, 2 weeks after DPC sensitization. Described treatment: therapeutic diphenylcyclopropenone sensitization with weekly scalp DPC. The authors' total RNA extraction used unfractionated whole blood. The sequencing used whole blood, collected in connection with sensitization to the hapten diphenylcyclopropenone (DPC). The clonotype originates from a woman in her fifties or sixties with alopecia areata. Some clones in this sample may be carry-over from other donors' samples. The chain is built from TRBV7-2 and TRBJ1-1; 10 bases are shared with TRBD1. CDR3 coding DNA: TGTGCCAGCAGCTTAGTCCGGACAGGGGGGACTGAAGCTTTCTTT. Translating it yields CASSLVRTGGTEAFF. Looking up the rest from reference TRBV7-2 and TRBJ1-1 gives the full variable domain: GAGVSQSPSNKVTEKGKDVELRCDPISGHTALYWYRQSLGQGLEFLIYFQGNSAPDKSGLPSDRFSAERTGGSVSTLTIQRTQQEDSAVYLCASSLVRTGGTEAFFGQGTRLTVV.